This T cell receptor beta chain is from a study of identifying expanded T cells in peripheral blood. During the collection period, no donor immune events like infections were recorded. Points on this clone: Its target is not known.

Only in-frame clones appear in the TCRdb table, and some are missing; sequencing was by immunoSEQ multiplex PCR. In the table there are about 78,000 clones, more than 70% of which are singletons. Regarding the study as a whole: Across healthy donors, higher total template counts meant significantly greater two-week count variance.

The specimen was blood. The TCR originated in a person aged 18 to 70 in good health.

The CDR3 here is CASREGPGQDTQYF. CDR3 sequence (DNA): TGTGCCAGCAGGGAGGGGCCGGGGCAGGATACGCAGTATTTT. This sequence joins TRBV6-5 and TRBJ2-3, with TRBD2 as a possible D gene (6 bases). Germline CDR1 MNHEY, CDR2 SVGAGI. This CDR3 has 14 residues. Trimming took off 6 bases at V and 6 bases at J, with 16 bases between the two ends.